This entry describes one T cell receptor (beta chain). What it binds is not known. This entry comes from a study of T cells in Graves' hyperthyroidism and ophthalmopathy. Stability of Graves' hyperthyroidism was defined as absent ophthalmopathy progression within 18 months. Diagnoses rested on clinical symptoms, serum thyroxine and TRAb, thyroid ultrasound and orbital computed tomography. Authors of the study amplified TCR beta CDR3 regions from RNA transcripts. TCR CDR3 underwent first-round RT-PCR with the HTBI primer set. TCRdb reprocessed the multiplex PCR reads via MiXCR and lists one record per CDR3 protein. This sample has about 46,000 distinct CDR3 sequences, with around 45% found just once. V was pared by 6 bases and J by 8 bases, with 10 bases between. The V gene's germline CDR1 is MNHEY and CDR2 SVGAGI. This CDR3 is built from 11 residues. Study-wide findings and caveats: Most clonotypes expanded in thyroid above 0.001 were likewise present in blood. Ophthalmopathy, which appeared later, was predicted by the model a median 6.5 months before onset.

The sequence was collected from a woman aged 45-60 years with Graves' hyperthyroidism. The J gene is TRBJ1-2, the V gene TRBV6-5, with D possibly being TRBD1 (6 bases). The sample was peripheral blood or thyroid tissue (not recorded which). CDR3 sequence reads: CASSGGHGYTF. CDR3 DNA sequence: TGTGCCAGCAGCGGGGGGCACGGCTACACCTTC.